Listed here are 16 T cell receptor beta chains from one sample, sequenced in a study of CD8+CD57+ T cells in acquired aplastic anemia. TCR beta VDJ and CDR3 profiling used genomic DNA as template. TCRdb re-called the reads with MiXCR, one entry per CDR3 protein. The repertoire holds about 58,000 distinct CDR3 sequences, with just over 55% as singletons. The patients chosen for sequencing had shown expansion of CD8+CD57+ cells (detected by flow cytometry). Sequenced input: sorted CD4+, CD8+, or CD8+CD57+ T cells (not recorded which) from PBMCs. The receptors here all came from a human donor with aplastic anemia.

The J gene is TRBJ1-6, the V gene TRBV11-1, with TRBD1 matching 9 bases. V lost 2 bases, J lost 17 bases, and 16 bases stayed unmatched. Germline CDR1 SGHAT, CDR2 FQDESV (reference sequence). The CDR3 runs 16 residues. The CDR3 spells CASSLFTGGGGAKIHF. The CDR3 coding sequence is TGTGCCAGCAGCTTATTCACAGGGGGCGGAGGCGCGAAGATCCACTTT.

The rearrangement uses TRBV20-1 and TRBJ2-1; D is undetermined. Looked up from germline, CDR1 is DFQATT and CDR2 is SNEGSKA (reference sequence). This CDR3 spans 13 amino acids. The V end was cut by 0 bases, the J end by 7 bases, with 10 bases between. The DNA for the CDR3 is TGCAGTGCTAGAGAGGCCGATTATAATGAGCAGTTCTTC. It encodes CSAREADYNEQFF.

The DNA for the CDR3 is TGTGCCAGCAGTTTAGTGGTAGAGACCCAGTACTTC. Translated: CASSLVVETQYF. The V and J genes are TRBV2 and TRBJ2-5, with D hard to call. There are 12 residues in the CDR3. Germline V gene data show CDR1 as SNHLY and CDR2 as FYNNEI. The V gene lost 5 bases and the J gene lost 4 bases, with 8 bases spanning the gap. Together with reference TRBV2 and TRBJ2-5, the CDR3 gives the full variable domain: EPEVTQTPSHQVTQMGQEVILRCVPISNHLYFYWYRQILGQKVEFLVSFYNNEISEKSEIFDDQFSVERPDGSNFTLKIRSTKLEDSAMYFCASSLVVETQYFGPGTRLLVL.

V is TRBV4-3 and J is TRBJ2-1; a possible D gene is TRBD2 (6 bases). The CDR3 extends over 16 amino acids. V was trimmed by 4 bases and J by 6 bases, leaving 19 bases between them. The germline CDR1 and CDR2 sequences are LGHNA and YSLEER. The DNA for the CDR3 is TGCGCCAGCAGCCCGGGACTGCTCAGGACGGGCAATGAGCAGTTCTTC. It translates to CASSPGLLRTGNEQFF.

This rearrangement joins TRBV6-6 to TRBJ1-2; no clear D gene. The CDR3 is made up of 11 amino acids. Germline V CDR1 and CDR2: MNHNY, SVGAGI (reference sequence). Between the trimmed V and J ends, which lost 7 bases and 4 bases, there was a span of 7 bases. CDR3 in amino acids: CASIPVYGYTF. Written as DNA, the CDR3 is TGTGCCAGCATTCCGGTCTATGGCTACACCTTC.

V is TRBV29-1 and J is TRBJ1-2; D ambiguous. Germline values: CDR1 SQVTM, CDR2 ANQGSEA. The CDR3 contains 13 residues. The V gene lost 6 bases and the J gene lost 4 bases, with 15 bases spanning the gap. The CDR3 spells CSVLLGEIYGYTF. The CDR3 coding sequence is TGCAGCGTGCTACTTGGGGAAATCTATGGCTACACCTTC.

This clonotype was seen a single time. This chain connects TRBV10-3 to TRBJ1-2, with TRBD1 matching 10 bases. Trimming cost V 6 bases and J 8 bases; bases outside gene matches: 3. CDR3 length: 12 residues. Per germline, CDR1 ENHRY and CDR2 SYGVKD. The CDR3 sequence: CAISGTGAGYTF. CDR3 DNA sequence: TGTGCCATCAGCGGGACAGGGGCCGGCTACACCTTC.

This clonotype was picked up many times. The V and J genes are TRBV12-3 or TRBV12-4 and TRBJ1-2, with D perhaps TRBD1 (5 bases). The V end was cut by 3 bases, the J end by 2 bases, with 7 bases between. The CDR3 runs to 13 residues. The CDR3 sequence: CASSLTENYGYTF. The CDR3 DNA sequence: TGTGCCAGCAGTTTGACAGAGAACTATGGCTACACCTTC.

The V call is TRBV5-6, the J call TRBJ1-2; 9 bases agree with TRBD1. Trimming cost V 0 bases and J 8 bases; bases outside gene matches: 8. Germline assignment: CDR1 SGHDT and CDR2 YYEEEE. CDR3 length: 15 residues. CDR3 in DNA: TGTGCCAGCAGCTTGGGGACAGGGGTCGCGGAGGGCTACACCTTC. Encoded protein: CASSLGTGVAEGYTF.

This clonotype was seen many times. The rearrangement links TRBV7-6 to TRBJ2-1; a possible D gene is TRBD1 (6 bases). Germline V lookup: CDR1 SGHVS, CDR2 FNYEAQ. The CDR3 is 15 amino acids. The V gene lost 1 base and the J gene lost 2 bases, with 9 bases spanning the gap. CDR3 loop: CASSLDRVTYNEQFF. CDR3 DNA: TGTGCCAGCAGCTTAGACAGGGTCACCTACAATGAGCAGTTCTTC.

The chain has TRBV7-2 and TRBJ2-7; 7 nucleotides line up with TRBD1. The length of the CDR3 is 12 residues. After removal of 4 bases from V and 7 bases from J, the junction contained 4 bases not matched to a gene. From germline, CDR1 is SGHTA and CDR2 FQGNSA. The CDR3 reads CASSSHRGEQYF. The CDR3 nucleotides read TGTGCCAGCAGCTCCCACAGGGGTGAGCAGTACTTC.

The rearrangement uses TRBV10-1 and TRBJ2-1; weak D call: TRBD2 (6 bases). Germline-derived CDR1 and CDR2 are WNHNN and SYGVQD (reference sequence). The V gene lost 1 base and the J gene lost 10 bases, with 11 bases spanning the gap. The CDR3 is 13 residues long. The DNA of the CDR3 is TGCGCCAGCAGTGAGTTGTCGGAGGGGGAGCAGTTCTTC. It codes for CASSELSEGEQFF.

This clonotype has ten or more counts. V usage is TRBV12-3 or TRBV12-4 and J usage is TRBJ2-1; TRBD2 might be the D (7 bases). The CDR3 has 15 amino acids. Between the trimmed V and J ends, which lost 5 bases and 6 bases, there was a span of 17 bases. The CDR3 loop reads CASSPRRGGGNEQFF. The DNA for the CDR3 is TGTGCCAGCAGTCCCCGGCGGGGAGGGGGCAATGAGCAGTTCTTC.

This rearrangement joins TRBV2 to TRBJ1-5; TRBD1 aligns across 7 bases. The CDR3 loop spans 14 amino acids. The germline CDR1 and CDR2 sequences are SNHLY and FYNNEI. With 6 bases clipped from V and 2 bases from J, the junction kept 4 bases outside the gene matches. CDR3: CASRPGQGNQPQHF. CDR3 nucleotide sequence: TGTGCCAGCAGACCCGGACAGGGCAATCAGCCCCAGCATTTT.

The table lists this clonotype with a few counts. This sequence may be a read error, since a much larger clone differs from it by one base. The missing conserved phenylalanine or tryptophan at the end of this CDR3 makes a read error likely. The chain combines TRBV6-5 with TRBJ1-1; D gene uncertain. This CDR3 region has 12 residues. Germline V CDR1 and CDR2: MNHEY, SVGAGI. V shed 4 bases and J shed 1 base, with 4 bases lying between them. The CDR3: CASSLPNTEAFL. CDR3 coding DNA: TGTGCCAGCAGTTTACCGAACACTGAAGCTTTCCTT.

Concerning this clonotype: A junction boundary mismatches the germline segment, possibly from a read error. The chain carries TRBV15 and TRBJ1-6; 10 bases map to TRBD1. This CDR3 is 16 amino acids long. CDR1 and CDR2 (germline): LNHNV, YYDKDF (reference sequence). CDR3 protein: CATRRHTTGGGSPLHF. The DNA for the CDR3 is TGTGCCACCCGCAGACATACGACAGGGGGCGGTTCACCCCTCCACTTT. Full variable domain (remainder filled in from reference TRBV15 and TRBJ1-6): DAMVIQNPRYQVTQFGKPVTLSCSQTLNHNVMYWYQQKSSQAPKLLFHYYDKDFNNEADTPDNFQSRRPNTSFCFLDIRSPGLGDTAMYLCATRRHTTGGGSPLHFGNGTRLTVT.